The present entry profiles one TCR beta chain with its context. The source of the sample is a study of blood T cell repertoires in COVID-19. Study-level information: The study drew acute and convalescent COVID-19 samples from the United States, Italy and Spain. In each case, the material was cDNA or gDNA derived from T cells, B-cell-depleted T cells, or PBMCs.

The CDR3 length is 18 residues. The germline CDR1 and CDR2 sequences are LGHDT and YNNKEL (reference sequence). Deletions cut 4 bases from V and 2 bases from J, with 23 bases between. In the authors' methods: For nucleated cells, counts were estimated from reference gene primer amplification. The data were produced by immunoSEQ multiplex PCR, yet TCRdb's version contains in-frame clones alone and is incomplete. V and J calls and clone size are those listed in that table; D and trimming were worked out from the DNA. The sample yields about 140,000 clones, about 86% seen once. The sample consisted of peripheral blood. The TCR sequence derives from a woman aged 60 to 75 with acute or convalescent COVID-19. This chain links TRBV3-1 (or the pseudogene TRBV3-2) with TRBJ2-5; D is possibly TRBD1 (6 bases). The DNA of the CDR3 is TGTGCCAGCAGCCCTTATGGGGCACAGGGACCCGGTCAAGAGACCCAGTACTTC. Protein sequence: CASSPYGAQGPGQETQYF.